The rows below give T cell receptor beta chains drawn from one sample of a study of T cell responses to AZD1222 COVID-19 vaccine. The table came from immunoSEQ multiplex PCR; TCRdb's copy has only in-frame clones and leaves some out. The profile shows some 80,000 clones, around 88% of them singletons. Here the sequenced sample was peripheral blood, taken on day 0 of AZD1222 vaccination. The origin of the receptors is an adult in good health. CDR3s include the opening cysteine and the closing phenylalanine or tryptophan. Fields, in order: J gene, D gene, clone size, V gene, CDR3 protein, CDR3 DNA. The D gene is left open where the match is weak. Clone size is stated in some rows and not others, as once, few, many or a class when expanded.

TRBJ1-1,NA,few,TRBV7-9,CASSWGQNTEAFF,TGTGCCAGCAGCTGGGGACAGAACACTGAAGCTTTCTTT
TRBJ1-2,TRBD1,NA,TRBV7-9,CASSFSGTGGNGYTF,TGTGCCAGCAGCTTTTCCGGGACAGGGGGCAACGGCTACACCTTC
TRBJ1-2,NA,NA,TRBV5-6,CASSPFTDYKYYTF,TGTGCCAGCAGCCCATTCACAGATTACAAATACTACACCTTC
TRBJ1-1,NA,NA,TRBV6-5,CASSYGRGYTEAFF,TGTGCCAGCAGTTACGGTAGGGGCTACACTGAAGCTTTCTTT
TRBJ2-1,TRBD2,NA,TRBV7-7,CASSVGTSPNEQFF,TGTGCTAGCAGCGTCGGGACTAGTCCCAATGAGCAGTTCTTC
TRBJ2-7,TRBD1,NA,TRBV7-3,CASSWTGTGEQYF,TGTGCCAGCAGCTGGACAGGGACCGGCGAGCAGTACTTC
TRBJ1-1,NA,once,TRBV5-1,CASSKDSPPSEAFF,TGCGCCAGCAGTAAGGACAGCCCTCCCTCTGAAGCTTTCTTT
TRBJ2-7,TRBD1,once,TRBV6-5,CASSPQGAIFYEQYF,TGTGCCAGCAGTCCGCAGGGGGCGATCTTTTACGAGCAGTACTTC
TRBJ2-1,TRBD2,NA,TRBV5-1,CASSLTSGPSYNEQFF,TGCGCCAGCAGCTTGACTAGCGGACCCTCCTACAATGAGCAGTTCTTC
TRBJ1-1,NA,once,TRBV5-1,CASSLFSAGGQGNTEAFF,TGCGCCAGCAGCTTGTTTTCCGCCGGGGGGCAGGGGAACACTGAAGCTTTCTTT
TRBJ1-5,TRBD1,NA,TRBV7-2,CASSFSGQGWAQPQHF,TGTGCCAGCAGCTTCTCAGGACAGGGGTGGGCTCAGCCCCAGCATTTT
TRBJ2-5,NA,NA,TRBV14,CASSQGALVSGYQETQYF,TGTGCCAGCAGCCAAGGGGCTCTTGTTAGCGGCTACCAAGAGACCCAGTACTTC
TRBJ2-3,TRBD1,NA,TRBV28,CASSLKTGGTFPLSTDTQYF,TGTGCCAGCAGTTTAAAAACAGGGGGAACGTTCCCCTTAAGCACAGATACGCAGTATTTT
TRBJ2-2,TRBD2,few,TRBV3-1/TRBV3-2,CASSHSGRVTGELFF,TGTGCCAGCAGCCATTCCGGGAGGGTCACCGGGGAGCTGTTTTTT
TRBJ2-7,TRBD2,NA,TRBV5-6,CASREGLAGFYEQYF,TGTGCCAGCAGGGAGGGACTAGCGGGCTTCTACGAGCAGTACTTC
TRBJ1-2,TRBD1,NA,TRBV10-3,CAIRSLQGATDGYTF,TGTGCCATCAGATCACTCCAGGGGGCGACGGATGGCTACACCTTC
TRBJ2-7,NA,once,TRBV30,CAWSKGRAGSYEQYF,TGTGCCTGGAGTAAGGGTCGGGCGGGCTCCTACGAGCAGTACTTC
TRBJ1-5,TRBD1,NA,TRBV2,CASTDRAVNQPQHF,TGTGCCAGCACCGACAGGGCAGTCAATCAGCCCCAGCATTTT
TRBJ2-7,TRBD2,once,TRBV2,CASSRTSGEQYF,TGTGCCAGCAGTCGAACTAGCGGTGAGCAGTACTTC
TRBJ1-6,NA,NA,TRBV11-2,CASSLVQDSPLHF,TGTGCCAGCAGCTTAGTCCAGGATTCACCCCTCCACTTT
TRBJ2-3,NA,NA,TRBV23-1,CASSQSIGRGITDTQYF,TGCGCCAGCAGTCAATCGATCGGCAGGGGAATCACAGATACGCAGTATTTT
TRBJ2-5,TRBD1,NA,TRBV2,CASSRNRDREETQYF,TGTGCCAGCAGCAGGAACCGGGACAGAGAAGAGACCCAGTACTTC
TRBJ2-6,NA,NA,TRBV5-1,CASSLLGGAASGANVLTF,TGCGCCAGCAGCTTGTTAGGTGGTGCAGCCTCTGGGGCCAACGTCCTGACTTTC
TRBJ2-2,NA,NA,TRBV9,CASGGTASNTGELFF,TGTGCCAGCGGCGGGACAGCTTCGAACACCGGGGAGCTGTTTTTT